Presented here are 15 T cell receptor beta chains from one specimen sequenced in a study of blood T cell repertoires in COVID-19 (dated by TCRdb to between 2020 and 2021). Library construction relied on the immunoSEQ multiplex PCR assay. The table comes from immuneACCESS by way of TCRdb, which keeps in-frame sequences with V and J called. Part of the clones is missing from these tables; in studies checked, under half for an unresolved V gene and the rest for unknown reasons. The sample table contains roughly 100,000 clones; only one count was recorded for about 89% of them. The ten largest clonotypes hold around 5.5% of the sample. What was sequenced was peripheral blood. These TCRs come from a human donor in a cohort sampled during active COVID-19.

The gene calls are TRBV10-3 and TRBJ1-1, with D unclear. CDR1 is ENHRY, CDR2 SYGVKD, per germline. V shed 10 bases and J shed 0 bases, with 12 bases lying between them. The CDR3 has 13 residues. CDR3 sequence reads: CATQVNLNTEAFF. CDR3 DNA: TGTGCCACCCAGGTCAATCTGAACACTGAAGCTTTCTTT.

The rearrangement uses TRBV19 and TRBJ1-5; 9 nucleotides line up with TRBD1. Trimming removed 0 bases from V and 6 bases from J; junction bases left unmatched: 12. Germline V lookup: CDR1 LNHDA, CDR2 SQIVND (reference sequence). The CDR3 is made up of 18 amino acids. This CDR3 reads CASSIESIMGDRAQPQHF. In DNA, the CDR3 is TGTGCCAGTAGTATAGAGTCAATAATGGGGGACAGGGCTCAGCCCCAGCATTTT.

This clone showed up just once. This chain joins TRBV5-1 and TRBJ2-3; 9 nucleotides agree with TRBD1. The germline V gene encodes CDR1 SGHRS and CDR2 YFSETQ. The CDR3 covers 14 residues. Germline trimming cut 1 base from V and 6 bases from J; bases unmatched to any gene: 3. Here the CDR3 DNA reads TGCGCCAGCAGCTTGACAGGGGGCGCGGATACGCAGTATTTT. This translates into CASSLTGGADTQYF. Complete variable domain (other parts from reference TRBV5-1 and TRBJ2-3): KAGVTQTPRYLIKTRGQQVTLSCSPISGHRSVSWYQQTPGQGLQFLFEYFSETQRNKGNFPGRFSGRQFSNSRSEMNVSTLELGDSALYLCASSLTGGADTQYFGPGTRLTVL.

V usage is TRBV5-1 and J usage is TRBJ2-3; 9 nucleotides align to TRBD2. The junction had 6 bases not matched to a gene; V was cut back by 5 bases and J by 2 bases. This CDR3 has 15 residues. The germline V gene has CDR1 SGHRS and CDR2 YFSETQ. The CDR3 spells CASRPGTSNTDTQYF. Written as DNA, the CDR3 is TGCGCCAGCAGACCCGGGACTAGCAACACAGATACGCAGTATTTT.

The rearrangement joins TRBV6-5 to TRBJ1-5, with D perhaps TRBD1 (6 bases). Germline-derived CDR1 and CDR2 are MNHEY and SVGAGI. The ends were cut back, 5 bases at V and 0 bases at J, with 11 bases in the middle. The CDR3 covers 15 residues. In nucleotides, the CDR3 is TGTGCCAGCAGTCGAGACAGGTATAGCAATCAGCCCCAGCATTTT. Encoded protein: CASSRDRYSNQPQHF.

The CDR3 here is CASKGLAGEGTLETQYF. Written as DNA, the CDR3 is TGCGCCAGCAAAGGACTAGCGGGAGAGGGAACTCTGGAGACCCAGTACTTC. V gene TRBV5-1 combines with J gene TRBJ2-5, with TRBD2 matching 13 bases. Germline lookup yields CDR1 SGHRS and CDR2 YFSETQ. The CDR3 has 17 amino acids. Losses at the gene ends were 6 bases for V and 5 bases for J; bases not matched to a gene: 13.

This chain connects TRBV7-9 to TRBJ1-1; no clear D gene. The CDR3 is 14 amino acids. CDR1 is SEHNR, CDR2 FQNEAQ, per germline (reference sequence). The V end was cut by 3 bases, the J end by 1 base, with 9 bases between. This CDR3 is CASSFGRGNTEAFF. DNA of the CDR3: TGTGCCAGCAGCTTCGGACGGGGGAACACTGAAGCTTTCTTT.

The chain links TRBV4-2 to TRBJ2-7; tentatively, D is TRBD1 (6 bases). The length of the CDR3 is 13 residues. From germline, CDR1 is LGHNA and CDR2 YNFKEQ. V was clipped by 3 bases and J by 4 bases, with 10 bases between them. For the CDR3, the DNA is TGTGCCAGCAGCCAGGCCAGGGGATACGAGCAGTACTTC. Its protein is CASSQARGYEQYF.

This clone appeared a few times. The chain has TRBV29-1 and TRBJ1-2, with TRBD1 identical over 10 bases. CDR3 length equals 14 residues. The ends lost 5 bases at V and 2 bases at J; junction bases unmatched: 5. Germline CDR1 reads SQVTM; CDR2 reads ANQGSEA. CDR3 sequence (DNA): TGCAGCGTTCTGGGACAGGGGAAGAACTATGGCTACACCTTC. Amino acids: CSVLGQGKNYGYTF.

The CDR3 DNA reads as TGTGCCAGCTCACCCTCCCGCGGACAGCCCCCGAACACCGGGGAGCTGTTTTTT. This gives the protein CASSPSRGQPPNTGELFF. This chain connects TRBV18 to TRBJ2-2, with a weak D call TRBD1 (6 bases). V shed 3 bases and J shed 0 bases, with 17 bases lying between them. CDR1 is KGHSH and CDR2 is LQKENI in the germline V gene. The CDR3 sequence is 18 residues long.

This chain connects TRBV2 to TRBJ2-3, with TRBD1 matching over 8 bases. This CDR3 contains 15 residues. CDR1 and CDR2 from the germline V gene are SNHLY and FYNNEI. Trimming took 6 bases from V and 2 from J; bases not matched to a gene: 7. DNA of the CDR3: TGTGCCAGCAGCGACAGGGGAATACCCACAGATACGCAGTATTTT. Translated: CASSDRGIPTDTQYF. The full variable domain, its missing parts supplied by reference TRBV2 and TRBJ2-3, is EPEVTQTPSHQVTQMGQEVILRCVPISNHLYFYWYRQILGQKVEFLVSFYNNEISEKSEIFDDQFSVERPDGSNFTLKIRSTKLEDSAMYFCASSDRGIPTDTQYFGPGTRLTVL.

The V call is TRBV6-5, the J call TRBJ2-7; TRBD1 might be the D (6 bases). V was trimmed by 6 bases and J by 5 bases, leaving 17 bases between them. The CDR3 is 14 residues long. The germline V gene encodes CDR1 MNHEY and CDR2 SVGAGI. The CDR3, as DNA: TGTGCCAGCAGCCACAGGGACCCCCCCGACGAGCAGTACTTC. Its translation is CASSHRDPPDEQYF.

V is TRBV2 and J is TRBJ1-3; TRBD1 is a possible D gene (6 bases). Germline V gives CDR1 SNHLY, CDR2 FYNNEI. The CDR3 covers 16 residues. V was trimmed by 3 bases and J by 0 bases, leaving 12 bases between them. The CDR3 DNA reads TGTGCCAGCAGTGAGGGTACAGGGAACTCTGGAAACACCATATATTTT. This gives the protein CASSEGTGNSGNTIYF.

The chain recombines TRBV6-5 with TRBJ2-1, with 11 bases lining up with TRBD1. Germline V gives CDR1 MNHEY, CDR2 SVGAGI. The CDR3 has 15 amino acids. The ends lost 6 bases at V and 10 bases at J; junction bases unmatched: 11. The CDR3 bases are TGTGCCAGCAGCTTCCCGGGACAGGGGGTCAAAGAGCAGTTCTTC. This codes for CASSFPGQGVKEQFF.

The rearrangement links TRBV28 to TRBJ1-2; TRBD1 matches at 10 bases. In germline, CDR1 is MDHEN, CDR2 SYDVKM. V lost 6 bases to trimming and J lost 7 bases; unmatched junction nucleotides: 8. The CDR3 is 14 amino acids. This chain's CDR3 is CASRDGQGVSGYTF. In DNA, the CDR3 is TGTGCCAGCAGGGACGGACAGGGGGTTAGTGGCTACACCTTC.